Listed here are 14 T cell receptor beta chains from one sample, sequenced in a study of monozygotic twins with cystic fibrosis. The table came from immunoSEQ multiplex PCR; TCRdb's copy has only in-frame clones and leaves some out. Counted here are roughly 4,600 clones, 95% to 98% occurring once; the ten biggest clones make up 2.5% to 3.5%. The material sequenced was blood. The source of these receptors is a boy younger than 10 with cystic fibrosis.

V is TRBV2 and J is TRBJ2-7; no clear D. This CDR3 has 12 residues. Trimming shortened V by 8 bases and J by 4 bases, and 12 bases separated the two germline ends. Germline loops: CDR1 SNHLY, CDR2 FYNNEI. CDR3 protein: CASQAKQYEQYV. For the CDR3, the DNA is TGTGCCAGCCAGGCCAAACAATACGAGCAGTACGTC.

The CDR3 protein is CASSAPGQVFSGANVLTF. CDR3 DNA sequence: TGTGCCAGCAGCGCACCGGGACAGGTCTTCTCTGGGGCCAACGTCCTGACTTTC. J is TRBJ2-6 and V is TRBV5-6; 8 bases align to TRBD1. This CDR3 comprises 18 residues. CDR1 SGHDT and CDR2 YYEEEE come from the germline V gene. V lost 4 bases to trimming and J lost 0 bases; unmatched junction nucleotides: 9.

This chain uses TRBV10-3 with TRBJ2-3; no clear D gene. CDR3 length equals 13 residues. V lost 4 bases, J lost 6 bases, and 11 bases lay in between. The V gene's germline CDR1 is ENHRY and CDR2 SYGVKD. The CDR3 sequence is CAISAKMDDTQYF. CDR3 nucleotide sequence: TGTGCCATCAGTGCTAAGATGGATGATACGCAGTATTTT.

The J gene is TRBJ2-5, the V gene TRBV18; 7 positions match TRBD1. Germline CDR1 and CDR2: KGHSH and LQKENI. Trimming at V came to 1 base and at J to 5 bases, leaving 7 bases not matched to a gene. There are 15 residues in the CDR3. DNA for the CDR3: TGTGCCAGCTCACCACGAGGGACAGAACGTGAGACCCAGTACTTC. Its translation is CASSPRGTERETQYF. Complete variable domain (other parts from reference TRBV18 and TRBJ2-5): NAGVMQNPRHLVRRRGQEARLRCSPMKGHSHVYWYRQLPEEGLKFMVYLQKENIIDESGMPKERFSAEFPKEGPSILRIQQVVRGDSAAYFCASSPRGTERETQYFGPGTRLLVL.

This chain joins TRBV19 and TRBJ1-2; 8 bases match TRBD1. This CDR3 is 17 amino acids long. The ends lost 7 bases at V and 2 bases at J; junction bases unmatched: 15. From germline, CDR1 is LNHDA and CDR2 SQIVND (reference sequence). The CDR3 DNA reads as TGTGCCAGTACCTACGGACAGGGTAGAGGCAGCAACTATGGCTACACCTTC. Amino acids: CASTYGQGRGSNYGYTF.

The rearrangement uses TRBV10-3 and TRBJ2-5; the D gene could be TRBD1 or TRBD2 (5 bases each). The CDR3 is 13 amino acids. V was shortened by 10 bases and J by 3 bases, with 15 bases between the two germline ends. The germline CDR1 and CDR2 sequences are ENHRY and SYGVKD. In DNA form, the CDR3 reads TGTGCCACTCAGGGAGATCCCGAAGAGACCCAGTACTTC. It yields the protein CATQGDPEETQYF.

V and J are TRBV2 and TRBJ1-1; perhaps TRBD1 as D (5 bases). The CDR3 loop spans 13 amino acids. The V end lost 6 bases, the J end lost 3 bases, and 11 bases lay between the germline ends. The V gene's germline CDR1 is SNHLY and CDR2 FYNNEI. The CDR3 sequence is CASRLTGDTEAFF. DNA of the CDR3: TGTGCCAGCAGATTAACAGGAGACACTGAAGCTTTCTTT.

This clone was recorded only once. The DNA for the CDR3 is TGTGCCAGTAGTGGGCACGGGTGGGATGAGCAGTTCTTC. As protein: CASSGHGWDEQFF. The chain combines TRBV19 with TRBJ2-1; the D is unclear. This CDR3 spans 13 amino acids. Germline CDR1 is LNHDA and CDR2 is SQIVND (reference sequence). Between the trimmed V and J ends, which lost 5 bases and 8 bases, there was a span of 13 bases.

With respect to this clone: One end of the junction varies from germline; a read error may be responsible. The V call is TRBV7-7, the J call TRBJ2-3, with D perhaps matching TRBD1 or TRBD2 (5 bases each). Germline V CDR1 and CDR2: SSHAT, FNYEAQ (reference sequence). The CDR3 sequence is 14 residues long. The CDR3 bases are TGTGCTAGCAGCGAGGGACGGGGCACAGATACGCAGTATTTT. Its protein product is CASSEGRGTDTQYF.

The V gene is TRBV5-1, the J gene TRBJ2-2; D is possibly TRBD1 (5 bases). Deletions cut 0 bases from V and 5 bases from J, with 11 bases between. Germline CDR1 SGHRS, CDR2 YFSETQ. The length of the CDR3 is 15 residues. The CDR3 bases are TGCGCCAGCAGCTTGGACAGGCCGTCGACCGGGGAGCTGTTTTTT. This gives the protein CASSLDRPSTGELFF.

V gene TRBV7-8 combines with J gene TRBJ1-4; D perhaps matches TRBD1 (6 bases). The CDR3 runs 13 residues. V lost 2 bases to trimming and J lost 5 bases, with 6 bases between them. The germline gives CDR1 SGHVS, CDR2 FQNEAQ. CDR3 loop: CASSLQGNEKLFF. DNA of the CDR3: TGTGCCAGCAGCTTACAGGGGAATGAAAAACTGTTTTTT.

The chain has TRBV7-2 and TRBJ2-3; D ambiguous. Germline V gene lookup returns CDR1 SGHTA and CDR2 FQGNSA. The CDR3 runs to 13 residues. The V gene lost 2 bases and the J gene lost 1 base, with 4 bases spanning the gap. The CDR3 nucleotides read TGTGCCAGCAGCTTACAGGGCACAGATACGCAGTATTTT. Protein product: CASSLQGTDTQYF.

The chain employs TRBV6-5 and TRBJ2-3; D unresolved. Germline CDR1 is MNHEY and CDR2 is SVGAGI. This CDR3 region has 13 residues. Trimming cost V 6 bases and J 6 bases, with 13 bases left between them. CDR3 nucleotide sequence: TGTGCCAGCAGCCGATCAGAGACGGATACGCAGTATTTT. Translation gives CASSRSETDTQYF.

This chain links TRBV18 with TRBJ2-4; TRBD2 is a possible D gene (7 bases). V was trimmed by 6 bases and J by 8 bases, leaving 23 bases between them. Germline V lookup: CDR1 KGHSH, CDR2 LQKENI. CDR3 size: 16 residues. The CDR3 loop is CASSPGGGLGPDIQYF. The CDR3 nucleotides are TGTGCCAGCTCCCCCGGCGGGGGCCTAGGACCAGACATTCAGTACTTC.